These 25 T cell receptor beta chains came from one sample sequenced in a study of persistence of HIV-infected CD4 T cells. This was the immunoSEQ version 4 assay in survey mode. Repertoires were generated with immunoSEQ multiplex PCR, while TCRdb's copy carries only in-frame clones and drops some. The table has 40,000 or so clones, 80% to 90% seen once. Their cognate antigens are unknown. Nonspecific anti-CD3/anti-CD28 bead stimulation represents the broad CD4+ T cell repertoire. Responding CD4+ T cells were sorted by upregulation of both CD40 ligand and CD69. The sequencing here drew on CD4+ T cells sorted from PBMCs after approximately 19-hour stimulation, taken from a patient who received antiretroviral therapy. The source of these receptors is an adult man with HIV who was CMV-seropositive.

This chain connects TRBV9 to TRBJ2-7; D possibly corresponds to TRBD2 (6 bases). The CDR3 loop spans 15 amino acids. V lost 0 bases and J 0 bases, leaving 10 bases between the germline ends. Per germline, CDR1 SGDLS and CDR2 YYNGEE. The chain's CDR3 is CASSVGSGYSYEQYF. The CDR3 region has the DNA TGTGCCAGCAGCGTAGGGAGCGGGTACTCCTACGAGCAGTACTTC.

As for this clone: The junction departs from germline at one end; a sequencing error may be responsible. The genes are TRBV24-1 and TRBJ2-2; 9 nucleotides line up with TRBD1. CDR3 size: 16 residues. Germline CDR1 KGHDR, CDR2 SFDVKD. The CDR3 DNA sequence: TGTGCCACCAGTTCCGCGGACAGGGGACGTACCGGGGAGCTGCTTTTT. Translated: CATSSADRGRTGELLF.

V is TRBV28 and J is TRBJ1-2; D gene ambiguous. Trimming shortened V by 4 bases and J by 1 base, and 7 bases separated the two germline ends. The germline V gene encodes CDR1 MDHEN and CDR2 SYDVKM. The length of the CDR3 is 13 residues. The CDR3 here is CASSWSSNYGYTF. The CDR3 DNA sequence: TGTGCCAGCAGTTGGAGCAGTAACTATGGCTACACCTTC.

By share, this clone counts as medium-sized. The V call is TRBV7-9, the J call TRBJ1-6; 10 bases agree with TRBD1. Germline V CDR1 and CDR2: SEHNR, FQNEAQ (reference sequence). CDR3 length: 16 amino acids. Unmatched junction bases numbered 11, after V lost 5 bases and J lost 10 bases. CDR3 region: CASSIWTGGSASPLHF. In DNA, the CDR3 is TGTGCCAGCAGCATTTGGACAGGGGGTTCTGCATCACCCCTCCACTTT.

This clone has a single count. The CDR3 is CASSSVGSNYGYTF. The CDR3 DNA sequence: TGTGCCAGCAGCTCCGTGGGGTCCAACTATGGCTACACCTTC. This chain uses TRBV5-4 with TRBJ1-2; D remains ambiguous. Trimming took 3 bases from V and 2 from J, leaving 11 bases between them. CDR3 length equals 14 residues. Germline CDR1 SGHNT, CDR2 YYREEE (reference sequence). Drawing the rest from reference TRBV5-4 and TRBJ1-2, the complete variable domain is ETGVTQSPTHLIKTRGQQVTLRCSSQSGHNTVSWYQQALGQGPQFIFQYYREEENGRGNFPPRFSGLQFPNYSSELNVNALELDDSALYLCASSSVGSNYGYTFGSGTRLTVV.

The chain joins TRBV5-1 to TRBJ1-2; TRBD1 aligns across 7 bases. This CDR3 contains 16 residues. V lost 7 bases to trimming and J lost 4 bases; unmatched junction nucleotides: 16. Germline-derived CDR1 and CDR2 are SGHRS and YFSETQ. CDR3 sequence (DNA): TGCGCCAGCGGACCGGGACAGTCCTCCGCGGGCTATGGCTACACCTTC. Translation gives CASGPGQSSAGYGYTF. Drawing the rest from reference TRBV5-1 and TRBJ1-2, the complete variable domain is KAGVTQTPRYLIKTRGQQVTLSCSPISGHRSVSWYQQTPGQGLQFLFEYFSETQRNKGNFPGRFSGRQFSNSRSEMNVSTLELGDSALYLCASGPGQSSAGYGYTFGSGTRLTVV.

This chain links TRBV19 with TRBJ2-1; no reliable D call. Trimming shortened V by 7 bases and J by 7 bases, and 17 bases separated the two germline ends. This CDR3 has 14 amino acids. In germline, CDR1 is LNHDA, CDR2 SQIVND (reference sequence). CDR3: CASKPVRSGNEQFF. CDR3 DNA: TGTGCCAGTAAGCCGGTTCGATCCGGGAATGAGCAGTTCTTC.

This chain links TRBV28 with TRBJ1-2, with TRBD1 matching over 7 bases. The junction had 10 bases not matched to a gene; V was cut back by 8 bases and J by 4 bases. Germline V lookup: CDR1 MDHEN, CDR2 SYDVKM. The length of the CDR3 is 14 residues. The CDR3 sequence is CASLPSDRPYGYTF. CDR3 DNA: TGTGCCAGCCTTCCCTCGGACAGGCCCTATGGCTACACCTTC.

The rearrangement links TRBV24-1 to TRBJ2-2, with D possibly being TRBD2 (5 bases). Germline CDR1 reads KGHDR; CDR2 reads SFDVKD. The V and J ends lost 5 bases and 6 bases respectively, with 15 bases between them. The CDR3 has 15 residues. The CDR3 DNA follows: TGTGCCACCAGTGGAGGGTCAATCCCCCCCGGGGAGCTGTTTTTT. It encodes CATSGGSIPPGELFF.

The chain uses TRBV5-1 and TRBJ2-1; D is perhaps TRBD1 (5 bases). The CDR3 extends over 15 amino acids. The V end was cut by 4 bases, the J end by 0 bases, with 11 bases between. CDR1 is SGHRS and CDR2 is YFSETQ in the germline V gene. The CDR3 sequence is CASSITGDSYNEQFF. The CDR3 bases are TGCGCCAGCAGCATCACAGGTGACTCCTACAATGAGCAGTTCTTC.

The CDR3 DNA sequence: TGTGCCAGCAGCCTTGGGACCGATAATTCACCCCTCCACTTT. It specifies CASSLGTDNSPLHF. This chain joins TRBV3-1 (or the pseudogene TRBV3-2) and TRBJ1-6; a possible D gene is TRBD1 (5 bases). With 4 bases removed from V and 5 bases from J, the gap between germline ends came to 9 bases. The CDR3 extends over 14 amino acids. CDR1 is LGHDT and CDR2 is YNNKEL in the germline V gene (reference sequence).

This chain links TRBV10-3 with TRBJ2-3; 12 nucleotides agree with TRBD1. CDR1 and CDR2 from the germline V gene are ENHRY and SYGVKD. This CDR3 is 13 amino acids long. V trimming: 10 bases; J trimming: 4 bases; junction bases outside the gene matches: 3. CDR3 residues: CATGTGGADTQYF. The CDR3 bases are TGTGCCACGGGGACAGGGGGCGCAGATACGCAGTATTTT.

The J gene is TRBJ1-2, the V gene TRBV3-1 (or the pseudogene TRBV3-2); D possibly corresponds to TRBD1 (5 bases). CDR1 and CDR2 from the germline V gene are LGHDT and YNNKEL (reference sequence). V gave up 2 bases and J gave up 1 base, with 11 bases separating them. CDR3 length equals 15 residues. CDR3 bases: TGTGCCAGCAGCCAATTAACAGGCATTAACTATGGCTACACCTTC. Protein product: CASSQLTGINYGYTF.

This clone was picked up one time. The chain joins TRBV7-3 to TRBJ2-5, with D possibly being TRBD2 (5 bases). V lost 1 base, J lost 5 bases, and 14 bases lay in between. This CDR3 comprises 15 residues. Germline loops: CDR1 SGHTA, CDR2 FQGTGA. CDR3 loop: CASSLNSVTGETQYF. For the CDR3, the DNA is TGTGCCAGCAGCTTAAACTCGGTAACGGGGGAGACCCAGTACTTC.

V usage is TRBV24-1 and J usage is TRBJ2-2; D unclear. V lost 4 bases and J lost 3, with 5 bases in between. The CDR3 is 13 residues long. Germline V gene sequence: CDR1 KGHDR, CDR2 SFDVKD. CDR3 DNA: TGTGCCACCAGTGAGGGCCACACCGGGGAGCTGTTTTTT. The encoded protein is CATSEGHTGELFF.

The V call is TRBV6-5, the J call TRBJ1-1; D gene unclear. This CDR3 contains 14 residues. V shed 8 bases and J shed 0 bases, with 13 bases lying between them. Germline loops: CDR1 MNHEY, CDR2 SVGAGI. The CDR3 nucleotides are TGTGCCAGCGTTATCGACGGACTGAACACTGAAGCTTTCTTT. It codes for CASVIDGLNTEAFF.

The chain has TRBV6-5 and TRBJ1-1; maybe TRBD1 (6 bases). Germline assignment: CDR1 MNHEY and CDR2 SVGAGI. The germline V and J ends were trimmed by 6 bases and 1 base, with 9 bases remaining between them. CDR3 length: 13 amino acids. The CDR3 bases are TGTGCCAGCAGCCGGACAGCGAACACTGAAGCTTTCTTT. Translating it yields CASSRTANTEAFF.

The V and J genes are TRBV6-5 and TRBJ2-1, with 9 bases that match TRBD2. The CDR3 has 13 amino acids. The junction had 6 bases not matched to a gene; V was cut back by 6 bases and J by 9 bases. In germline, CDR1 is MNHEY, CDR2 SVGAGI. The CDR3 DNA sequence: TGTGCCAGCAGGGGACTAGCCAAGGGTGAGCAGTTCTTC. Translation gives CASRGLAKGEQFF.

Only a few counts were recorded for this clone. The chain combines TRBV5-6 with TRBJ1-2; 7 bases are shared with TRBD1. The CDR3 sequence is 15 residues long. Germline V gene lookup returns CDR1 SGHDT and CDR2 YYEEEE. Trimming removed 2 bases from V and 0 bases from J; junction bases left unmatched: 4. The CDR3 DNA sequence: TGTGCCAGCAGCTTAGGCAGGGGGGCTAACTATGGCTACACCTTC. Translating it yields CASSLGRGANYGYTF.

The chain combines TRBV9 with TRBJ1-1; 11 positions agree with TRBD1. Looked up from germline, CDR1 is SGDLS and CDR2 is YYNGEE. CDR3 size: 15 residues. V lost 4 bases to trimming and J lost 4 bases; unmatched junction nucleotides: 6. The chain's CDR3 is CASSPSGTGGTEAFF. CDR3 DNA: TGTGCCAGCAGCCCCTCCGGGACAGGGGGCACTGAAGCTTTCTTT.

V gene TRBV27 combines with J gene TRBJ1-2, with D maybe TRBD1 (6 bases). V was trimmed by 6 bases and J by 4 bases, leaving 15 bases between them. Looked up from germline, CDR1 is MNHEY and CDR2 is SMNVEV (reference sequence). This CDR3 comprises 14 residues. The CDR3 nucleotides are TGTGCCAGCAGCCGTACAGGGTGGATCTATGGCTACACCTTC. It yields the protein CASSRTGWIYGYTF.

The chain has TRBV5-8 and TRBJ1-1; D is ambiguous. CDR1 and CDR2 (germline): SGHTS, YDEGEE. The CDR3 runs to 17 residues. V gave up 6 bases and J gave up 0 bases, with 21 bases separating them. The CDR3 sequence is CASTGRGSRPLNTEAFF. CDR3 DNA: TGTGCCAGCACCGGTCGAGGGTCTCGACCATTGAACACTGAAGCTTTCTTT.

This chain joins TRBV18 and TRBJ1-3; D gene unclear. The CDR3 runs 17 residues. The germline CDR1 and CDR2 sequences are KGHSH and LQKENI. The ends were cut back, 2 bases at V and 0 bases at J, with 14 bases in the middle. DNA of the CDR3: TGTGCCAGCTCACCAAGGGCAGATCTAGGCTCTGGAAACACCATATATTTT. Its translation is CASSPRADLGSGNTIYF.

V and J are TRBV3-1 (or the pseudogene TRBV3-2) and TRBJ2-7, with D possibly being TRBD1 (6 bases). Germline CDR1 LGHDT, CDR2 YNNKEL (reference sequence). The CDR3 is 13 amino acids. V was cut by 1 base and J by 4 bases, with 8 bases left in between. The CDR3 region is CASSQGTVYEQYF. The CDR3 coding sequence is TGTGCCAGCAGCCAAGGGACAGTATACGAGCAGTACTTC.

The V call is TRBV28, the J call TRBJ2-2; D ambiguous. V lost 10 bases and J 0 bases, leaving 6 bases between the germline ends. Germline V gene data show CDR1 as MDHEN and CDR2 as SYDVKM. CDR3 size: 12 residues. The CDR3 DNA reads as TGTGCCACGGCTCCGAACACCGGGGAGCTGTTTTTT. Protein sequence: CATAPNTGELFF.